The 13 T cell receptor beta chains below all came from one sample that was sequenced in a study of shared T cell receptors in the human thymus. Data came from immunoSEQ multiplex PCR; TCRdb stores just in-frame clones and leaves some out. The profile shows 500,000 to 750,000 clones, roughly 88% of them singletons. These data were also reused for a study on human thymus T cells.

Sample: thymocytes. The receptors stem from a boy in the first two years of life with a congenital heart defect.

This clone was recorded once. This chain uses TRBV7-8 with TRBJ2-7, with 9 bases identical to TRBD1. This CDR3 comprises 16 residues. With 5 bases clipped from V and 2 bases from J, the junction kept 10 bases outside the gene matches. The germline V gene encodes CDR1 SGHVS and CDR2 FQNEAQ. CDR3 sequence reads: CASSQGGQGKPYEQYF. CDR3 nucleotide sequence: TGTGCCAGCAGCCAAGGGGGACAGGGAAAACCCTACGAGCAGTACTTC.

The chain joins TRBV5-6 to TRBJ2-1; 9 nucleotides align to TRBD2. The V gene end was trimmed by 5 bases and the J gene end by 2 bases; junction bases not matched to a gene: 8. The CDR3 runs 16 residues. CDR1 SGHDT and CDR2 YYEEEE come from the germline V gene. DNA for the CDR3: TGTGCCAGCAGGAGAGAGCGGGAGGCCCCCTACAATGAGCAGTTCTTC. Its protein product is CASRREREAPYNEQFF.

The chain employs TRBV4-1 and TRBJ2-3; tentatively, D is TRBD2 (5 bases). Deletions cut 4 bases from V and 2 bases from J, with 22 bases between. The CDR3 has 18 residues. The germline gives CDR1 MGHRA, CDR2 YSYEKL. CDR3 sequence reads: CASSLALERGLATDTQYF. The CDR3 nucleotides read TGCGCCAGCAGCCTAGCCTTAGAGCGTGGCCTAGCCACAGATACGCAGTATTTT.

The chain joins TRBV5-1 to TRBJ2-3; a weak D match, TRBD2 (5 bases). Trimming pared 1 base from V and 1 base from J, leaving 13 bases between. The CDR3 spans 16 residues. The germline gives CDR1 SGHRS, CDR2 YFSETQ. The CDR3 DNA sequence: TGCGCCAGCAGCTTGTTGGGCGGGTCGGGCACAGATACGCAGTATTTT. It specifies CASSLLGGSGTDTQYF.

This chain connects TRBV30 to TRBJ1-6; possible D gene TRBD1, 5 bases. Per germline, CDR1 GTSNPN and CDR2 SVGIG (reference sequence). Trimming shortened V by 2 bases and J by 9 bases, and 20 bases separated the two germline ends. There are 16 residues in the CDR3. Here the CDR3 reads CAWSHCERGRGSPLHF. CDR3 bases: TGTGCCTGGAGTCATTGCGAGCGGGGACGGGGTTCACCCCTCCACTTT.

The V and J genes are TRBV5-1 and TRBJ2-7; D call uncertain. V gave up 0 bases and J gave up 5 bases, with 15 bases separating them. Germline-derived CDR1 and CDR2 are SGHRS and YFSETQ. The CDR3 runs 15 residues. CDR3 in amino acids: CASSLAGTSRNEQYF. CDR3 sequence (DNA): TGCGCCAGCAGCTTGGCTGGCACCTCCAGGAACGAGCAGTACTTC.

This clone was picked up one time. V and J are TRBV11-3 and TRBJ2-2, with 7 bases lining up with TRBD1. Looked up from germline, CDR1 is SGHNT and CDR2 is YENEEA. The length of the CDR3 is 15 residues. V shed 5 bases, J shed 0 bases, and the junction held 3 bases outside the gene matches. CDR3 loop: CASSLGTANTGELFF. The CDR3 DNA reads TGTGCCAGCAGCCTCGGGACAGCGAACACCGGGGAGCTGTTTTTT.

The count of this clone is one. CDR3 in amino acids: CASSLVDSQTGEQYF. The CDR3 DNA sequence: TGTGCCAGCAGCTTGGTGGACAGCCAGACAGGGGAGCAGTACTTC. The rearrangement uses TRBV5-4 and TRBJ2-5; 8 bases map to TRBD1. The CDR3 runs 15 residues. After removal of 0 bases from V and 11 bases from J, the junction contained 12 bases not matched to a gene. Per the germline V gene, CDR1 is SGHNT and CDR2 is YYREEE (reference sequence).

The CDR3 sequence: CATSRYGHEQFF. The CDR3 DNA sequence: TGTGCCACCAGCAGGTATGGCCATGAGCAGTTCTTC. V gene TRBV15 combines with J gene TRBJ2-1; D uncertain. V was pared by 3 bases and J by 8 bases, with 8 bases between. Germline V gives CDR1 LNHNV, CDR2 YYDKDF (reference sequence). CDR3 size: 12 residues.

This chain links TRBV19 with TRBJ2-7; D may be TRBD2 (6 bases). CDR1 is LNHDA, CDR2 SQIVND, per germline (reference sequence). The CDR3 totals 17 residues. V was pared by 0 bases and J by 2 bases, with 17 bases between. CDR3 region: CASSIEAPERAAYEQYF. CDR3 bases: TGTGCCAGTAGTATAGAAGCCCCTGAGCGGGCCGCCTACGAGCAGTACTTC.

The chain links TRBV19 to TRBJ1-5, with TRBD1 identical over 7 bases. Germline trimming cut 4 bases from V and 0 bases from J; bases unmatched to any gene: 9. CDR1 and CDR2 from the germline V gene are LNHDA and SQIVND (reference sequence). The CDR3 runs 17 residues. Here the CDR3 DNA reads TGTGCCAGTAGTAAGGGGGCAGGGGCACATAGCAATCAGCCCCAGCATTTT. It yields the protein CASSKGAGAHSNQPQHF.

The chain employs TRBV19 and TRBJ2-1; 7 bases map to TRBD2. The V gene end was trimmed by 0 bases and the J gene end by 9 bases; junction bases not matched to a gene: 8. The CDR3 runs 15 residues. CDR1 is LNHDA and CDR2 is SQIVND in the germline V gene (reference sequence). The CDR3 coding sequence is TGTGCCAGTAGTATAGAAACAGGACTAGATATTGAGCAGTTCTTC. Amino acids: CASSIETGLDIEQFF.

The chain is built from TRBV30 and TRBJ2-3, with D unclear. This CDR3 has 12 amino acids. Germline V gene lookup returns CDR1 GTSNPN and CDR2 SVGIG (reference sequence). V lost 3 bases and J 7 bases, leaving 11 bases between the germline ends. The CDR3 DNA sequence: TGTGCCTGGAGGACTTGGCGACATACGCAGTATTTT. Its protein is CAWRTWRHTQYF.